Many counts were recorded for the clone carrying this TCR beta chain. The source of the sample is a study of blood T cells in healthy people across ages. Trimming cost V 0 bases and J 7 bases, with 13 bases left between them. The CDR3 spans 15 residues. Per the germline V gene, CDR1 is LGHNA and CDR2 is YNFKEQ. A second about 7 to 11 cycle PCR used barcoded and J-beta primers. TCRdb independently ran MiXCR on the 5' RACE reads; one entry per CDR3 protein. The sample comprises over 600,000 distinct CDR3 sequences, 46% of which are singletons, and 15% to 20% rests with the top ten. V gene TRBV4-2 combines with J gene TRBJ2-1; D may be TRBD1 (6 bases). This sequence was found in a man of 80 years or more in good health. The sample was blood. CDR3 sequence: CASSQDPAGENEQFF. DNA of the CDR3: TGTGCCAGCAGCCAAGATCCCGCAGGGGAGAATGAGCAGTTCTTC.